Given below is one TCR beta chain in context. TCRdb's table, derived via immunoSEQ multiplex PCR, lists solely in-frame clones and lacks some. The repertoire holds about 46,000 clones, with 88% as singletons. The data derive from a study of control samples from healthy donors and cancer patients. The CDR3 extends over 15 amino acids. The V segment lost 2 bases and the J segment 4 bases; nucleotides outside the gene matches: 6. From germline, CDR1 is SGHRS and CDR2 YFSETQ. This TCR derives from a man aged 50-59 years with head and neck cancer. The sequenced sample consisted of PBMCs. This chain connects TRBV5-1 to TRBJ2-1, with 7 bases matching TRBD1. Here the CDR3 DNA reads TGCGCCAGCAGCTTTCGTCAGGGGGTATACAATGAGCAGTTCTTC. Protein sequence: CASSFRQGVYNEQFF.